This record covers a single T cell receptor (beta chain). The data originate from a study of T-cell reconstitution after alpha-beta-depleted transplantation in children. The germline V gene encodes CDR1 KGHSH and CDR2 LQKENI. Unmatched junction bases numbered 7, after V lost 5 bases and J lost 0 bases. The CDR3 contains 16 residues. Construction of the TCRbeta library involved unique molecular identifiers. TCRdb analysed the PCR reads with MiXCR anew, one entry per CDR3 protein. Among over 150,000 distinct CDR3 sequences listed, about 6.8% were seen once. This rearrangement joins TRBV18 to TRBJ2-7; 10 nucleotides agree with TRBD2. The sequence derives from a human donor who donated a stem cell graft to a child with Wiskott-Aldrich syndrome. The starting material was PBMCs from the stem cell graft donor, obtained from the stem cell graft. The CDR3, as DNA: TGTGCCAGCTCATTACAACTAGCGGGAAGCTCCTACGAGCAGTACTTC. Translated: CASSLQLAGSSYEQYF.